This TCR beta chain was identified during a study of T cells after posttransplantation cyclophosphamide. Study results and caveats: After PTCy, TRB diversity resembled that of CNI/methotrexate controls.

Measured with immunoSEQ multiplex PCR; TCRdb has only the in-frame clones, and not every one. The profile shows over 15,000 clones, about 68% of them singletons. Germline CDR1 and CDR2: SGHTA and FQGNSA. V lost 5 bases, J lost 2 bases, and 4 bases stayed unmatched. The CDR3 loop spans 14 amino acids. Cyclophosphamide on days +3 and +4 followed busulfan-fludarabine conditioning and a marrow graft. Concerning this clone itself: What it recognizes is unknown.

V usage is TRBV7-2 and J usage is TRBJ2-7; 9 positions match TRBD1. The sequencing used PBMCs, collected after an allogeneic stem cell transplant with post-transplant cyclophosphamide. The receptor was derived from a young adult male patient who received an allogeneic stem cell transplant from a related donor, was CMV-positive, and had acute GVHD only. Some T cells may have come from the graft donor. The CDR3 protein is CASSLGTGTYEQYF. The CDR3 bases are TGTGCCAGCAGCCTGGGGACAGGGACCTACGAGCAGTACTTC.